The 21 T cell receptor beta chains below were found in one sample sequenced in a study of human T cells and chemical hapten exposure. The time point is: patch test 3, about 24 weeks after DPC sensitization. As to treatment: therapeutic diphenylcyclopropenone sensitization with weekly scalp DPC. TCRdb used MiXCR to reprocess the RACE reads, holding one entry per CDR3 protein. The table shows about 84,000 distinct CDR3 sequences, with approximately 10% occurring only once. The material was whole blood, obtained in connection with sensitization to the hapten diphenylcyclopropenone (DPC). These TCRs come from a woman between 50 and 59 years old with alopecia areata. Some clones in this sample may be carry-over from other donors' samples.

The chain couples TRBV20-1 to TRBJ2-2; no firm D call. There are 14 residues in the CDR3. Germline assignment: CDR1 DFQATT and CDR2 SNEGSKA (reference sequence). Trimming pared 0 bases from V and 7 bases from J, leaving 12 bases between. CDR3 sequence (DNA): TGCAGTGCTAGAGATTTGGGCCCCCACGGGGAGCTGTTTTTT. Translation gives CSARDLGPHGELFF.

The chain couples TRBV5-1 to TRBJ1-4; D gene unclear. V dropped 4 bases and J dropped 8 bases, with 15 bases sitting between them. From germline, CDR1 is SGHRS and CDR2 YFSETQ. This CDR3 contains 14 residues. CDR3 protein: CASSGGRTGEKLFF. The CDR3 region has the DNA TGCGCCAGCAGCGGCGGACGGACGGGGGAAAAACTGTTTTTT.

This clonotype was detected only a few times. The rearrangement uses TRBV7-2 and TRBJ1-5; 7 nucleotides line up with TRBD1. After removal of 2 bases from V and 4 bases from J, the junction contained 8 bases not matched to a gene. The CDR3 is 16 amino acids. The germline V gene has CDR1 SGHTA and CDR2 FQGNSA. CDR3 DNA sequence: TGTGCCAGCAGCTTAAATCCCAGGGGGTTTAATCAGCCCCAGCATTTT. Translated: CASSLNPRGFNQPQHF. The full variable domain, completed using reference TRBV7-2 and TRBJ1-5, is GAGVSQSPSNKVTEKGKDVELRCDPISGHTALYWYRQSLGQGLEFLIYFQGNSAPDKSGLPSDRFSAERTGGSVSTLTIQRTQQEDSAVYLCASSLNPRGFNQPQHFGDGTRLSIL.

This clonotype was counted many times. This CDR3 reads CASTLQTSGGSGTQYF. CDR3 coding DNA: TGTGCCAGCACCCTCCAAACTAGCGGGGGGTCAGGGACCCAGTACTTC. This chain connects TRBV11-3 to TRBJ2-5; TRBD2 matches at 12 bases. V shed 7 bases and J 7 bases; nucleotides not matched to a gene: 13. Germline V gene data show CDR1 as SGHNT and CDR2 as YENEEA. CDR3 size: 16 residues.

This clonotype was seen repeatedly, ten times or more. The chain is built from TRBV7-6 and TRBJ2-7; 11 bases are a match to TRBD2. V was clipped by 0 bases and J by 4 bases; unmatched bases: 2. Per germline, CDR1 SGHVS and CDR2 FNYEAQ. The CDR3 consists of 15 residues. Here the CDR3 DNA reads TGTGCCAGCAGCTTAGCTCTAGCGGGAGGATACGAGCAGTACTTC. It is translated as CASSLALAGGYEQYF. Full variable domain (missing parts from reference TRBV7-6 and TRBJ2-7): GAGVSQSPRYKVTKRGQDVALRCDPISGHVSLYWYRQALGQGPEFLTYFNYEAQQDKSGLPNDRFSAERPEGSISTLTIQRTEQRDSAMYRCASSLALAGGYEQYFGPGTRLTVT.

This clonotype was counted many times. DNA for the CDR3: TGTGCCAGCAGTGCCGGTCAGGTGGAGACCCAGTACTTC. It codes for CASSAGQVETQYF. The rearrangement links TRBV2 to TRBJ2-5; D unclear. The CDR3 consists of 13 residues. The germline gives CDR1 SNHLY, CDR2 FYNNEI. V was cut by 4 bases and J by 5 bases, with 11 bases left in between.

With respect to this clonotype: Since a much larger clone is just one base distant, this may be a read error. V and J are TRBV20-1 and TRBJ2-5, with D tentatively TRBD1 or TRBD2 (6 bases each). Germline CDR1 and CDR2: DFQATT and SNEGSKA (reference sequence). The CDR3 contains 15 residues. The CDR3 DNA reads TGCTGTGCTAGAAGAGGGAGAGGGGGGCAAGAGACCCAGTACTTC. Protein sequence: CCARRGRGGQETQYF.

This clonotype has at least ten counts. The gene calls are TRBV28 and TRBJ2-3, with 13 nucleotides matching TRBD2. The J segment lost 3 bases and the V segment lost 6 bases, leaving 9 bases of the junction unmatched. The CDR3 runs to 17 residues. From germline, CDR1 is MDHEN and CDR2 SYDVKM. The CDR3 bases are TGTGCCAGCAGCCACCAGGGACTAGCGGGACCAACAGATACGCAGTATTTT. Amino acid sequence: CASSHQGLAGPTDTQYF.

This clonotype occurred a few times. This chain connects TRBV18 to TRBJ1-1; weak D call: TRBD1 (5 bases). CDR1 and CDR2 (germline): KGHSH, LQKENI. The CDR3 length is 14 residues. Trimming cost V 2 bases and J 1 base, with 8 bases left between them. The CDR3 DNA reads TGTGCCAGCTCACCAGACAGTGGGAACACTGAAGCTTTCTTT. This codes for CASSPDSGNTEAFF.

This clonotype was found many times. V gene TRBV11-2 combines with J gene TRBJ2-1; D is possibly TRBD1 (5 bases). Germline CDR1 and CDR2: SGHAT and FQNNGV. The ends were cut back, 5 bases at V and 6 bases at J, with 8 bases in the middle. The CDR3 is made up of 12 amino acids. CDR3 protein: CASSQGVNEQFF. As DNA, the CDR3 is TGTGCCAGCAGCCAAGGGGTCAATGAGCAGTTCTTC.

This clonotype appeared a few times. A single base separates this from a much larger clone, so it may be a read error. This likely comes from a read error, as the CDR3 has no conserved phenylalanine or tryptophan at its end. J is TRBJ2-3 and V is TRBV3-1, with D hard to call. The CDR3 is made up of 13 amino acids. Germline lookup yields CDR1 LGHDT and CDR2 YNNKEL (reference sequence). The V gene lost 4 bases and the J gene lost 0 bases, with 5 bases spanning the gap. CDR3 sequence: CASSRGSTDTQYL. The CDR3 bases are TGTGCCAGCAGCCGGGGAAGCACAGATACGCAGTATTTG.

This chain uses TRBV6-6 with TRBJ2-7; 9 positions agree with TRBD2. The V and J ends lost 7 bases and 4 bases, in that order; junction bases with no gene match: 5. The length of the CDR3 is 13 residues. CDR1 MNHNY and CDR2 SVGAGI come from the germline V gene (reference sequence). CDR3 residues: CASTRLAGYEQYF. In DNA form, the CDR3 reads TGTGCCAGCACCCGCCTAGCGGGATACGAGCAGTACTTC.

A note on this clonotype: An end of the junction does not agree with germline; a read error may underlie this. This sequence joins TRBV20-1 and TRBJ2-7, with 7 bases that match TRBD1. This CDR3 contains 14 residues. Germline loops: CDR1 DFQATT, CDR2 SNEGSKA (reference sequence). The CDR3 spells CSASAWDSLYEQNF. The CDR3 DNA sequence: TGCAGTGCCTCGGCCTGGGACAGTCTTTACGAGCAGAACTTC.

In this sample, this clonotype turned up many times. This chain connects TRBV12-3 or TRBV12-4 to TRBJ2-2; 8 bases match TRBD2. This CDR3 spans 16 amino acids. V lost 7 bases, J lost 4 bases, and 11 bases stayed unmatched. The CDR3 DNA follows: TGTGCCAGCAAGGCGGGAGGCCCCCCTGGCACCGGGGAGCTGTTTTTT. Protein: CASKAGGPPGTGELFF.

This clonotype came up many times. This sequence joins TRBV12-5 and TRBJ2-1, with 10 bases fitting TRBD2. CDR3 length equals 17 residues. With V trimmed by 5 bases and J by 0 bases, 7 bases remained unmatched. Germline CDR1 LGHNT, CDR2 FRNRAP. The CDR3 here is CASGPRTSGFSYNEQFF. CDR3 sequence (DNA): TGTGCTAGTGGTCCCAGGACTAGCGGCTTCTCCTACAATGAGCAGTTCTTC.

This clonotype was observed a few times. The chain employs TRBV4-2 and TRBJ2-1; 7 bases fit TRBD2. V lost 2 bases, J lost 5 bases, and 6 bases stayed unmatched. This CDR3 has 15 amino acids. Germline V CDR1 and CDR2: LGHNA, YNFKEQ. CDR3 sequence: CASSQLSGPHNEQFF. The CDR3 nucleotides read TGTGCCAGCAGCCAACTTAGCGGGCCCCACAATGAGCAGTTCTTC.

The chain combines TRBV7-2 with TRBJ2-3; the D is unclear. The CDR3 totals 12 residues. Trimming took off 5 bases at V and 9 bases at J, with 12 bases between the two ends. Germline V gene sequence: CDR1 SGHTA, CDR2 FQGNSA. The CDR3: CASSPPPGTQYF. For the CDR3, the DNA is TGTGCCAGCAGCCCGCCCCCAGGCACGCAGTATTTT.

The V and J genes are TRBV11-2 and TRBJ2-3, with 8 nucleotides matching TRBD2. Germline CDR1 reads SGHAT; CDR2 reads FQNNGV. The CDR3 is 12 amino acids. Unmatched junction bases numbered 5, after V lost 7 bases and J lost 8 bases. Here the CDR3 reads CASTLSGGTQYF. CDR3 DNA: TGTGCCAGCACCCTAAGCGGGGGTACGCAGTATTTT.

At least ten counts were recorded for this clonotype. The rearrangement links TRBV4-3 to TRBJ1-1; no firm D call. There are 14 residues in the CDR3. Germline lookup yields CDR1 LGHNA and CDR2 YSLEER. Trimming cost V 4 bases and J 1 base, with 10 bases left between them. DNA of the CDR3: TGCGCCAGCAGCCCCACGGCGGCGAACACTGAAGCTTTCTTT. It specifies CASSPTAANTEAFF.

This clonotype was detected a few times. This chain's CDR3 is CASSEGVRETQYF. CDR3 bases: TGTGCCAGCAGTGAAGGGGTGCGTGAGACCCAGTACTTC. The rearrangement uses TRBV6-1 and TRBJ2-5, with unresolved D. The germline gives CDR1 MNHNS, CDR2 SASEGT. This CDR3 has 13 amino acids. V lost 1 base and J 5 bases, leaving 8 bases between the germline ends.

This clonotype was counted at least ten times. The chain combines TRBV5-5 with TRBJ2-1; no firm D call. Germline assignment: CDR1 SGHKS and CDR2 YYEKEE (reference sequence). CDR3 length: 14 amino acids. V was trimmed by 0 bases and J by 10 bases, leaving 14 bases between them. The CDR3 reads CASSLDPVGSEQFF. Here the CDR3 DNA reads TGTGCCAGCAGCTTGGATCCAGTGGGGTCGGAGCAGTTCTTC.